A selection of T cell receptor beta chains follows, all from one sample in a study of OX40 agonist ivuxolimab in advanced cancers. Method: immunoSEQ multiplex PCR; TCRdb's copy keeps in-frame clones and lacks some. The sample consists of 30,000 to 45,000 clones, about 80% of them appearing once. The specimen was CD4+ or CD8+ T cells sorted from blood, collected in a trial of the OX40 agonist ivuxolimab. Receptor source: an adult with an advanced solid tumor such as melanoma, head and neck, liver or kidney cancer. Both conserved end residues are part of each CDR3. D genes are given only for firm matches. Clone size is not always given. Where it is, it says once, few, many or a class for expanded clones.

TRBV7-9,TRBJ2-5,.,few,CASSLLSLQETQYF,TGTGCCAGCAGCCTACTGAGTCTCCAAGAGACCCAGTACTTC
TRBV2,TRBJ1-1,.,.,CASSPLTSNTEAFF,TGTGCCAGCAGTCCACTGACATCGAACACTGAAGCTTTCTTT
TRBV4-1,TRBJ2-6,.,.,CASSQDGTGANVLTF,TGCGCCAGCAGCCAAGATGGGACTGGGGCCAACGTCCTGACTTTC
TRBV27,TRBJ2-3,TRBD1,few,CASSLWDRGADTQYF,TGTGCCAGCAGTTTATGGGACAGGGGGGCAGATACGCAGTATTTT
TRBV6-1,TRBJ2-7,.,few,CASSEVPTVISEQYF,TGTGCCAGCAGTGAAGTCCCGACAGTAATCTCCGAGCAGTACTTC
TRBV5-4,TRBJ2-2,.,few,CASSLASSAGELFF,TGTGCCAGCAGCTTGGCCTCATCCGCCGGGGAGCTGTTTTTT
TRBV2,TRBJ1-1,.,.,CASSLVRGMNTEAFF,TGTGCCAGCAGCTTAGTGAGGGGGATGAACACTGAAGCTTTCTTT
TRBV12-2,TRBJ2-3,.,once,CASRLPSGVRETDTQYF,TGTGCAAGTCGCCTCCCTTCCGGGGTACGGGAGACAGATACGCAGTATTTT
TRBV27,TRBJ2-3,TRBD2,.,CASSSFSGDTQYF,TGTGCCAGCAGTTCGTTTAGCGGGGATACGCAGTATTTT
TRBV2,TRBJ2-1,.,.,CASDGGEQFF,TGTGCCAGCGACGGGGGTGAGCAGTTCTTC
TRBV29-1,TRBJ2-3,TRBD1,.,CSVGTGATDTQYF,TGCAGCGTTGGTACAGGGGCCACAGATACGCAGTATTTT
TRBV9,TRBJ2-1,.,.,CASSAGGDPWEQFF,TGTGCCAGCAGCGCTGGCGGGGACCCGTGGGAGCAGTTCTTC
TRBV2,TRBJ1-5,.,.,CASSAEGGGYSNQPQHF,TGTGCCAGCAGTGCAGAGGGCGGGGGTTATAGCAATCAGCCCCAGCATTTT
TRBV5-5,TRBJ1-4,TRBD1,.,CASSFRDRGVEKLFF,TGTGCCAGCAGCTTTCGAGACAGGGGGGTTGAAAAACTGTTTTTT
TRBV7-9,TRBJ2-5,TRBD1,.,CASRETGGQETQYF,TGTGCCAGCAGGGAAACAGGGGGACAAGAGACCCAGTACTTC
TRBV5-1,TRBJ2-5,.,.,CASSYNLRGVQETQYF,TGCGCCAGCAGCTATAATTTGCGGGGCGTTCAAGAGACCCAGTACTTC
TRBV5-1,TRBJ1-5,TRBD1,once,CASSLDGTDYQPQHF,TGCGCCAGCAGCTTGGACGGGACAGACTATCAGCCCCAGCATTTT
TRBV30,TRBJ2-3,.,.,CAWSLFTDTQYF,TGTGCCTGGAGTTTATTCACAGATACGCAGTATTTT
TRBV5-1,TRBJ1-2,TRBD1,.,CASSLRSDREGGYTF,TGCGCCAGCAGCCTTCGCTCGGACAGGGAGGGTGGCTACACCTTC
TRBV5-1,TRBJ1-2,TRBD1,.,CASSPDRDYGYTF,TGCGCCAGCAGCCCCGACAGGGACTATGGCTACACCTTC
TRBV5-1,TRBJ2-4,.,.,CASSPAGGNIQYF,TGCGCCAGCAGCCCTGCGGGCGGAAACATTCAGTACTTC
TRBV2,TRBJ1-4,TRBD1,.,CASSEQGWNEKLFF,TGTGCCAGCAGCGAACAGGGGTGGAATGAAAAACTGTTTTTT
TRBV7-2,TRBJ1-6,.,.,CASSLANTLRSSPLHF,TGTGCCAGCAGCTTAGCGAATACTTTAAGAAGTTCACCCCTCCACTTT
TRBV28,TRBJ1-2,TRBD1,.,CASRETGRGGYTF,TGTGCCAGCAGAGAGACAGGGAGAGGTGGCTACACCTTC